This TCR beta chain was recovered during a study of neurological immune-mediated disorders. Study-wide points: Expanded clones shared no identical CDR3 amino acid sequences across subjects, which suggested private TCR-beta repertoires in all groups. One cluster of related CDR3 sequences contained, by phylogenetic grouping, the repertoires of 18 of 34 multiple sclerosis patients and formed a possible signature.

This clonotype was detected a few times. Its antigen is as yet unknown. This may be a read error: a much more frequent sequence differs by one nucleotide. The CDR3 runs to 12 residues. Trimming stripped 5 bases from V and 6 bases from J, with 8 bases between. TCRdb called the 5' RACE reads again in MiXCR, with one record for every CDR3 protein. The table includes approximately 38,000 distinct CDR3 sequences, 2% to 3% detected once. The gene calls are TRBV12-3 or TRBV12-4 and TRBJ1-5; tentative D call: TRBD1 (6 bases). The TCR comes from a man aged 45 to 65 with multiple sclerosis. What was sequenced was PBMCs. The CDR3 bases are TGTGCCAGCAGTACAGGGATTCAGCCCCAGCATTTT. As protein: CASSTGIQPQHF.